Following are 31 T cell receptor beta chains from one sample sequenced in a study of blood T cell repertoires in COVID-19. Clones were sequenced by immunoSEQ multiplex PCR, and TCRdb holds only the in-frame ones, with some missing. The sample holds around 280,000 clones, roughly 90% seen once. What was sequenced was PBMCs or T cells enriched from blood (not recorded which). The receptor set was obtained from a woman aged 18-29 years with acute COVID-19.

The chain links TRBV28 to TRBJ2-2; 10 positions match TRBD1. This CDR3 is 15 amino acids long. V gave up 6 bases and J gave up 6 bases; unmatched junction bases: 7. CDR1 is MDHEN, CDR2 SYDVKM, per germline. CDR3 sequence (DNA): TGTGCCAGCAGCACCGCCGGACAGGGGGCCGGGGAGCTGTTTTTT. This gives the protein CASSTAGQGAGELFF.

This rearrangement joins TRBV19 to TRBJ2-7; the match to TRBD1 covers 7 bases. After removal of 5 bases from V and 0 bases from J, the junction contained 7 bases not matched to a gene. The V gene's germline CDR1 is LNHDA and CDR2 SQIVND (reference sequence). The CDR3 consists of 15 residues. In DNA form, the CDR3 reads TGTGCCAGTAGTTCCGGGACAGCTGGCTCCTACGAGCAGTACTTC. This encodes CASSSGTAGSYEQYF.

This chain connects TRBV7-9 to TRBJ2-1, with TRBD2 identical over 11 bases. Germline lookup yields CDR1 SEHNR and CDR2 FQNEAQ (reference sequence). This CDR3 contains 15 residues. J gave up 9 bases and V 1 base, and 5 bases lay outside the gene matches. CDR3 sequence (DNA): TGTGCCAGCAGCTTAGTGGCTAGCGGGAGGAGTGAGCAGTTCTTC. It encodes CASSLVASGRSEQFF.

The chain links TRBV15 to TRBJ2-7; 7 positions agree with TRBD1. The V segment lost 3 bases and the J segment 0 bases; nucleotides outside the gene matches: 5. This CDR3 has 15 amino acids. Germline V gives CDR1 LNHNV, CDR2 YYDKDF (reference sequence). The CDR3 region has the DNA TGTGCCACCAGCAGGGACAGGTCCTTCTCCTACGAGCAGTACTTC. Protein sequence: CATSRDRSFSYEQYF.

This sequence joins TRBV28 and TRBJ2-6, with no clear D. CDR1 is MDHEN and CDR2 is SYDVKM in the germline V gene. The length of the CDR3 is 14 residues. Trimming removed 5 bases at V and 0 bases at J, with 5 bases between. The CDR3 DNA sequence: TGTGCCAGCAGTCGGAGCTCTGGGGCCAACGTCCTGACTTTC. Amino acids: CASSRSSGANVLTF.

The chain couples TRBV7-2 to TRBJ2-1, with 9 positions matching TRBD2. The trim removed 2 bases at V and 9 bases at J, leaving 5 bases unmatched. The CDR3 spans 14 residues. Germline lookup yields CDR1 SGHTA and CDR2 FQGNSA. CDR3 in amino acids: CASSLSGLAIEQFF. Here the CDR3 DNA reads TGTGCCAGCAGCTTATCTGGACTAGCGATTGAGCAGTTCTTC.

The chain carries TRBV19 and TRBJ1-4; no clear D. Germline values: CDR1 LNHDA, CDR2 SQIVND (reference sequence). The CDR3 runs 19 residues. Trimming took off 10 bases at V and 4 bases at J, with 31 bases between the two ends. The CDR3 DNA reads as TGTGCCATTTCCTCGAGAAAGGGAGGCCCCGGCGGGTTTAATGAAAAACTGTTTTTT. It is translated as CAISSRKGGPGGFNEKLFF.

The chain joins TRBV5-1 to TRBJ1-1; D unresolved. This CDR3 comprises 13 residues. The ends were cut back, 5 bases at V and 4 bases at J, with 12 bases in the middle. Germline assignment: CDR1 SGHRS and CDR2 YFSETQ. DNA for the CDR3: TGCGCCAGCAGATCCCCAGGTGGCACTGAAGCTTTCTTT. Translated: CASRSPGGTEAFF.

This chain joins TRBV7-8 and TRBJ2-7, with 7 bases lining up with TRBD1. The CDR3 runs 15 residues. Trimming took 3 bases from V and 7 from J; bases not matched to a gene: 12. CDR1 is SGHVS and CDR2 is FQNEAQ in the germline V gene. CDR3 amino acids: CASSFLTTGAKEQYF. CDR3 nucleotides: TGTGCCAGCAGCTTTCTGACTACAGGGGCGAAGGAGCAGTACTTC.

This clone occurred a few times. The V gene is TRBV7-3, the J gene TRBJ2-7; no reliable D call. CDR1 and CDR2 from the germline V gene are SGHTA and FQGTGA. V was clipped by 1 base and J by 6 bases, with 13 bases between them. The CDR3 covers 14 residues. The CDR3 DNA sequence: TGTGCCAGCAGCTTAAACTCGGTCTCGGTCGAGCAGTACTTC. Translating gives CASSLNSVSVEQYF.

J is TRBJ2-2 and V is TRBV27, with D unclear. Trimming stripped 1 base from V and 3 bases from J, with 6 bases between. This CDR3 spans 14 amino acids. The germline V gene encodes CDR1 MNHEY and CDR2 SMNVEV (reference sequence). The CDR3 spells CASSLLAYTGELFF. Written as DNA, the CDR3 is TGTGCCAGCAGTTTATTAGCATACACCGGGGAGCTGTTTTTT.

The gene calls are TRBV15 and TRBJ2-7, with TRBD2 matching over 7 bases. Germline lookup yields CDR1 LNHNV and CDR2 YYDKDF (reference sequence). The CDR3 loop spans 15 amino acids. Trimming cost V 3 bases and J 1 base; bases outside gene matches: 6. The CDR3: CATSRVSAGSYEQYF. CDR3 DNA sequence: TGTGCCACCAGCAGGGTTTCAGCGGGATCCTACGAGCAGTACTTC.

Of note for this clone: Within the sample, other DNA sequences also encode this same CDR3. The V gene is TRBV28, the J gene TRBJ2-1, with 11 bases fitting TRBD2. V was pared by 6 bases and J by 6 bases, with 4 bases of the junction left unmatched. Germline lookup yields CDR1 MDHEN and CDR2 SYDVKM. This CDR3 region has 14 residues. The CDR3 sequence: CASSLAGGPNEQFF. The CDR3 DNA reads as TGTGCCAGCAGCCTAGCGGGAGGTCCCAATGAGCAGTTCTTC.

The chain recombines TRBV28 with TRBJ2-2; a possible D gene is TRBD2 (6 bases). CDR3 length: 14 residues. Trimming removed 2 bases at V and 5 bases at J, with 9 bases between. The germline V gene has CDR1 MDHEN and CDR2 SYDVKM. Here the CDR3 DNA reads TGTGCCAGCAGTTTAAGGGGAGGAACCGGGGAGCTGTTTTTT. Translating it yields CASSLRGGTGELFF.

Regarding this clone: Different DNA sequences within this sample yield the same CDR3. This rearrangement joins TRBV29-1 to TRBJ2-7, with 10 nucleotides matching TRBD1. V lost 6 bases and J lost 8; bases outside the gene matches: 10. Germline loops: CDR1 SQVTM, CDR2 ANQGSEA. The CDR3 spans 13 residues. CDR3 DNA: TGCAGCGTAGACAAAGGGACAGGGGCAAAGCAGTACTTC. Protein: CSVDKGTGAKQYF.

The rearrangement uses TRBV24-1 and TRBJ1-3; 7 bases match TRBD1. Germline trimming cut 3 bases from V and 4 bases from J; bases unmatched to any gene: 5. CDR1 is KGHDR, CDR2 SFDVKD, per germline. The CDR3 has 15 amino acids. This chain's CDR3 is CATSDPGQAGNTIYF. The CDR3 region has the DNA TGTGCCACCAGTGATCCCGGACAGGCAGGAAACACCATATATTTT.

This clone has just one count. The gene calls are TRBV6-5 and TRBJ2-1; D is perhaps TRBD2 (6 bases). V dropped 6 bases and J dropped 9 bases, with 12 bases sitting between them. The CDR3 totals 12 residues. The germline V gene encodes CDR1 MNHEY and CDR2 SVGAGI. CDR3 DNA sequence: TGTGCCAGCAGACCCGGGACTTCTGAGCAGTTCTTC. Its translation is CASRPGTSEQFF.

The rearrangement joins TRBV7-2 to TRBJ2-5; 13 nucleotides match TRBD2. There are 19 residues in the CDR3. The J segment lost 2 bases and the V segment lost 0 bases, leaving 9 bases of the junction unmatched. Germline-derived CDR1 and CDR2 are SGHTA and FQGNSA. CDR3 sequence reads: CASSLARTSGGPEQETQYF. The CDR3 DNA reads as TGTGCCAGCAGCTTAGCACGGACTAGCGGGGGCCCCGAACAAGAGACCCAGTACTTC.

V is TRBV7-9 and J is TRBJ1-2; 7 bases agree with TRBD1. The CDR3 is 14 amino acids. With V trimmed by 1 base and J by 8 bases, 7 bases remained unmatched. Germline CDR1 is SEHNR and CDR2 is FQNEAQ (reference sequence). CDR3 nucleotides: TGTGCCAGCAGCTTAGATGACAGGGCTGGAGGCTACACCTTC. Its protein is CASSLDDRAGGYTF. Full variable domain (rest looked up from reference TRBV7-9 and TRBJ1-2): DTGVSQNPRHKITKRGQNVTFRCDPISEHNRLYWYRQTLGQGPEFLTYFQNEAQLEKSRLLSDRFSAERPKGSFSTLEIQRTEQGDSAMYLCASSLDDRAGGYTFGSGTRLTVV.

The rearrangement uses TRBV5-6 and TRBJ1-1; D remains unclear. The CDR3 totals 14 residues. Germline V gene lookup returns CDR1 SGHDT and CDR2 YYEEEE. V was pared by 2 bases and J by 11 bases, with 19 bases between. The CDR3 region is CASSFEMEGGEAFF. CDR3 nucleotides: TGTGCCAGCAGCTTCGAAATGGAAGGCGGTGAGGCTTTCTTT.

For the CDR3, the DNA is TGTGCCAGCAGCCTTGGGGGTCGGCAAGGGGGCCAAGAGACCCAGTACTTC. Translation: CASSLGGRQGGQETQYF. The chain carries TRBV5-4 and TRBJ2-5, with D possibly being TRBD1 (6 bases). Germline loops: CDR1 SGHNT, CDR2 YYREEE (reference sequence). V lost 4 bases, J lost 1 base, and 20 bases lay in between. The CDR3 runs 17 residues.

The chain joins TRBV27 to TRBJ1-5, with TRBD1 as a possible D gene (5 bases). The CDR3 spans 16 residues. The germline V and J ends were trimmed by 0 bases and 0 bases, with 9 bases remaining between them. CDR1 and CDR2 from the germline V gene are MNHEY and SMNVEV (reference sequence). The DNA for the CDR3 is TGTGCCAGCAGTTTATCGATCCAGGGTAGCAATCAGCCCCAGCATTTT. It codes for CASSLSIQGSNQPQHF.

This chain joins TRBV18 and TRBJ2-7; D is perhaps TRBD1 (5 bases). The CDR3 covers 12 residues. The germline V gene has CDR1 KGHSH and CDR2 LQKENI. V was clipped by 3 bases and J by 3 bases, with 6 bases between them. The CDR3 sequence is CASSPRVYEQYF. In DNA form, the CDR3 reads TGTGCCAGCTCACCCAGGGTCTACGAGCAGTACTTC.

V gene TRBV2 combines with J gene TRBJ2-2; 9 positions agree with TRBD1. Trimming took 5 bases from V and 1 from J; bases not matched to a gene: 2. Germline CDR1 and CDR2: SNHLY and FYNNEI. This CDR3 region has 15 residues. This CDR3 reads CASSRTGVNTGELFF. CDR3 coding DNA: TGTGCCAGCAGTCGGACAGGGGTGAACACCGGGGAGCTGTTTTTT.

The CDR3 sequence: CASSYLQGSDTQYF. The CDR3 region has the DNA TGTGCCAGCAGTTACCTACAGGGGTCAGATACGCAGTATTTT. The V call is TRBV6-6, the J call TRBJ2-3; 7 bases fit TRBD1. This CDR3 contains 14 residues. The ends lost 2 bases at V and 4 bases at J; junction bases unmatched: 3. Germline CDR1 reads MNHNY; CDR2 reads SVGAGI (reference sequence).

This rearrangement joins TRBV11-3 to TRBJ2-1; 10 nucleotides line up with TRBD1. J lost 7 bases, V lost 5 bases, and 5 bases had no gene match. Germline CDR1 SGHNT, CDR2 YENEEA. This CDR3 has 14 residues. CDR3 nucleotide sequence: TGTGCCAGCAGCCGGGACAGGGGTTTAAATGAGCAGTTCTTC. It translates to CASSRDRGLNEQFF.

The chain recombines TRBV6-5 with TRBJ1-3; TRBD1 is a possible D gene (5 bases). The CDR3 extends over 16 amino acids. Germline V gene lookup returns CDR1 MNHEY and CDR2 SVGAGI. Trimming removed 0 bases from V and 0 bases from J, with 9 bases in between. The CDR3 DNA sequence: TGTGCCAGCAGTTACTCAAGGGGCGGCTCTGGAAACACCATATATTTT. Encoded protein: CASSYSRGGSGNTIYF.

This chain uses TRBV6-1 with TRBJ1-2; D remains unclear. Per the germline V gene, CDR1 is MNHNS and CDR2 is SASEGT. The CDR3 has 14 residues. V was clipped by 2 bases and J by 1 base, with 8 bases between them. Here the CDR3 DNA reads TGTGCCAGCAGTGAACCAAGACTTAACTATGGCTACACCTTC. Its protein is CASSEPRLNYGYTF.

The chain uses TRBV5-1 and TRBJ2-1; possibly TRBD2 for D (6 bases). Trimming removed 5 bases from V and 8 bases from J, with 29 bases in between. The CDR3 loop spans 18 amino acids. CDR1 and CDR2 (germline): SGHRS, YFSETQ. CDR3 protein: CASRFNMGSRDSADEQFF. The DNA of the CDR3 is TGCGCCAGCAGGTTTAACATGGGGTCTCGGGACTCGGCAGATGAGCAGTTCTTC.

The gene calls are TRBV11-2 and TRBJ2-1, with TRBD2 matching over 10 bases. Germline V gene lookup returns CDR1 SGHAT and CDR2 FQNNGV. This CDR3 contains 15 residues. V lost 5 bases and J lost 6; bases outside the gene matches: 7. The CDR3 reads CASSKAGGPFNEQFF. Here the CDR3 DNA reads TGTGCCAGCAGCAAAGCGGGAGGGCCGTTCAATGAGCAGTTCTTC.

This chain connects TRBV7-3 to TRBJ2-1, with 8 bases matching TRBD2. This CDR3 contains 13 residues. The germline CDR1 and CDR2 sequences are SGHTA and FQGTGA. V shed 5 bases, J shed 9 bases, and the junction held 6 bases outside the gene matches. The CDR3 reads CASSPQTSVEQFF. The CDR3 region has the DNA TGTGCCAGCAGCCCCCAGACTAGCGTTGAGCAGTTCTTC.